This T cell receptor beta chain was captured by sequencing in a study of post-analysis software for immune sequencing data. In the study overall: Several disease courses (relapsing-remitting, secondary progressive and progressive-relapsing) of multiple sclerosis were included.

Study observations and caveats: Controls significantly exceeded multiple sclerosis patients in normalized Chao1 diversity. When patients were compared with controls, about 5 TRBV segments were more frequent, TRBV5-6, TRBV5-1 and TRBV20-1 among them. Same-batch samples co-clustered strongly by F measure.

In its sample, this clonotype was seen a few times. Its matching antigen is unknown. Per germline, CDR1 LGHDT and CDR2 YNNKEL (reference sequence). There are 14 residues in the CDR3. Trimming pared 0 bases from V and 7 bases from J, leaving 10 bases between. Libraries were made from TCR beta cDNA, and they carried unique molecular identifiers. The authors obtained roughly 500,000 cDNA molecules from roughly 1 to 10 million T cells. TCRdb reprocessed the PCR reads with MiXCR, giving one entry per CDR3 protein. The profile shows approximately 460,000 distinct CDR3 sequences, approximately 45% of them singletons.

Sequencing was done on a sample of blood. V gene TRBV3-1 combines with J gene TRBJ2-1, with D unclear. This clonotype originated in a girl aged 10-17 years with multiple sclerosis. The CDR3 DNA sequence: TGTGCCAGCAGCCAAGATACGACCGGGAATGAGCAGTTCTTC. This sequence encodes CASSQDTTGNEQFF.